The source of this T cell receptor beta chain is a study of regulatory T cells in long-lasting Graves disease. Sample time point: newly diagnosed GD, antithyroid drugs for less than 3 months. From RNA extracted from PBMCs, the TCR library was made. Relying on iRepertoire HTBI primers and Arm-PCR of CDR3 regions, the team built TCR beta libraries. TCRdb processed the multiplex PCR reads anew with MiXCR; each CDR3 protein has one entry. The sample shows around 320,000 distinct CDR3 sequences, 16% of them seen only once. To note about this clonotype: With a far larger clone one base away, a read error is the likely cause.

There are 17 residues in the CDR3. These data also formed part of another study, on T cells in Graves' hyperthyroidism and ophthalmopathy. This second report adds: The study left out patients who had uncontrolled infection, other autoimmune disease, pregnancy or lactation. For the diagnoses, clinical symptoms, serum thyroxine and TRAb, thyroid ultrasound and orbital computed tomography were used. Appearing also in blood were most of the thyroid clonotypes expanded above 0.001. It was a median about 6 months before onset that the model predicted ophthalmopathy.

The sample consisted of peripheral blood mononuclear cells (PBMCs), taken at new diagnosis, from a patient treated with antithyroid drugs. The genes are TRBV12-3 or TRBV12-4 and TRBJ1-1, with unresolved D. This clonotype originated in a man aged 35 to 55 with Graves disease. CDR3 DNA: TGTGCCGGCAGTGAAGCGCCCCCCTCCAGTGGTAACACTGAAGCTTTCTTT. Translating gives CAGSEAPPSSGNTEAFF.